The sequence of this T cell receptor (beta chain) was determined in a study of shared clonotypes between healthy human individuals. About the research overall: Donors consisted of two women and a few men between 18 and 49. Each donor's CD4 naive and CD4 memory cells filled three plates apiece, CD8 naive two, and CD8 memory one.

Deletions cut 3 bases from V and 1 base from J, with 12 bases between. Germline-derived CDR1 and CDR2 are SGHVS and FNYEAQ. This CDR3 spans 16 amino acids. Study processing details: ImmunoSEQ yielded junction-only sequences lacking quality scores, so filtering differed. TCRdb keeps only in-frame clones here, not all; method: immunoSEQ multiplex PCR. V and J calls and clone size are copied from that table; D and trimming were computed from the DNA. The table has 2 million to 2.5 million clones, about 95% seen once; the top ten hold approximately 0.13%. The sample was naive CD4+ T cells sorted from blood. Subset indicated: CD45RA+ positively selected. The sequence came from a man younger than 35 in good health. The V and J genes are TRBV7-6 and TRBJ2-2; TRBD1 is a possible D gene (6 bases). In DNA form, the CDR3 reads TGTGCCAGCAGCTTTACCGGCAGGGGGAACACCGGGGAGCTGTTTTTT. Its translation: CASSFTGRGNTGELFF.